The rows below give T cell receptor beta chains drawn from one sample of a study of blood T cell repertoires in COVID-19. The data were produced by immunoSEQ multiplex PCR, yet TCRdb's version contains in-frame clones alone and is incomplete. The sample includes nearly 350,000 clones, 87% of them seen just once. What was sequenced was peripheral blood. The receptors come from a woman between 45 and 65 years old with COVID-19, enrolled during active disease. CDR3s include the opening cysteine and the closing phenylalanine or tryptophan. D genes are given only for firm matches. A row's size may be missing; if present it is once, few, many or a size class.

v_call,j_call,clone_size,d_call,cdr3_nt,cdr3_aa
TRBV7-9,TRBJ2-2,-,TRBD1,TGTGCCAGCAGCTGGTACAGGGGTCGAACCGGGGAGCTGTTTTTT,CASSWYRGRTGELFF
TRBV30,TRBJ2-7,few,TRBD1,TGTGCCTGGAGTGGAGGCCGACAGGGGATCTCCTACGAGCAGTACTTC,CAWSGGRQGISYEQYF
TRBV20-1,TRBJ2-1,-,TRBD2,TGCAGTGCTAGTAGACTAGCGGGATTCAGTGAGCAGTTCTTC,CSASRLAGFSEQFF
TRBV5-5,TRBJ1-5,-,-,TGTGCCAGCAGCTTGGCCCAGGGTTACAATCAGCCCCAGCATTTT,CASSLAQGYNQPQHF
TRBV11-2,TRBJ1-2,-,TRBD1,TGTGCCAGCAGCTATAACAGGGGGCCGGAGGGCTACACCTTC,CASSYNRGPEGYTF
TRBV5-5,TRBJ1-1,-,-,TGTGCCAGCAGCTTTCTAGATGAAGCTTTCTTT,CASSFLDEAFF
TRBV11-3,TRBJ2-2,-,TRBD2,TGTGCCAGCAGCTGGGCGGGAGGGCCCGACACCGGGGAGCTGTTTTTT,CASSWAGGPDTGELFF
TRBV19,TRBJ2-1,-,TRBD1,TGTGCCAGTAGTATAACAGGGGTTTCCTCGGGTGAGCAGTTCTTC,CASSITGVSSGEQFF
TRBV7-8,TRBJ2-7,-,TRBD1,TGTGCCAGCAGCCCCCTGGTCAGGGGGTACGAGCAGTACTTC,CASSPLVRGYEQYF
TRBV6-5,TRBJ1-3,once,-,TGTGCCAGCAGCCACACCTCTGGAAACACCATATATTTT,CASSHTSGNTIYF
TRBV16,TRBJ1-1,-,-,TGTGCCAGCAGCCAAGAATCCACAGGACGTGGCACTGAAGCTTTCTTT,CASSQESTGRGTEAFF
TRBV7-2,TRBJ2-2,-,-,TGTGCCAGCAGCCCGGGACACACGAGCGGGGAGCTGTTTTTT,CASSPGHTSGELFF
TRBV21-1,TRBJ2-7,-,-,TGTGCCAGCAGCAAAAAACGGACTAGCGGCTGTAGCTCCTACGAGCAGTACTTC,CASSKKRTSGCSSYEQYF
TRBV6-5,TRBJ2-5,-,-,TGTGCCAGCAGAAGAGGGACAAAATTACAAGAGACCCAGTACTTC,CASRRGTKLQETQYF
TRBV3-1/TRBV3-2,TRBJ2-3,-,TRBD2,TGTGCCAGCAGCCAAGTCGGGGGGAGGGCCCTCACAGATACGCAGTATTTT,CASSQVGGRALTDTQYF
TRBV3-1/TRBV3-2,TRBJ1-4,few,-,TGTGCCAGCAGCCTACTCGATGAAAAACTGTTTTTT,CASSLLDEKLFF
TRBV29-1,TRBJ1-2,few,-,TGCAGCGCGGACAGAGGGCTCTATGGCTACACCTTC,CSADRGLYGYTF
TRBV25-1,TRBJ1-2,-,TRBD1,TGTGCCAGCAGACCCCCGGGACAGGGATCCGGCTACACCTTC,CASRPPGQGSGYTF
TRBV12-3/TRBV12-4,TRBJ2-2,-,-,TGTGCCAGCAAGTTTCAGACCGGGGAGCTGTTTTTT,CASKFQTGELFF
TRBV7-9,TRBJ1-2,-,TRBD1,TGTGCCAGCTTCCTCGGGACAGGGGACTATGGCTACACCTTC,CASFLGTGDYGYTF
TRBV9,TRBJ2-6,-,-,TGTGCCAGCAGGCGTACTCCTGAGCCCTCTGGGGCCAACGTCCTGACTTTC,CASRRTPEPSGANVLTF
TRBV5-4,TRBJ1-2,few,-,TGTGCCAGCAGCCCTTCCCCGGGACAACTCTACACCTTC,CASSPSPGQLYTF
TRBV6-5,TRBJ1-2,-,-,TGTGCCAGCACTTTGGTCCAACAGAACATCTATGGCTACACCTTC,CASTLVQQNIYGYTF
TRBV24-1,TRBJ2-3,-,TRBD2,TGTGCCACCAGTGATTTCCCCCTAGCGGGAACAGATACGCAGTATTTT,CATSDFPLAGTDTQYF
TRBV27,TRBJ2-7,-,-,TGTGCCAGCAGTCCCCGCGGGGCGGCGGGGGAGCAGTACTTC,CASSPRGAAGEQYF
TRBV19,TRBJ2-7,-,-,TGTGCCAGTAGTATCGCGGGGTACGAGCAGTACTTC,CASSIAGYEQYF
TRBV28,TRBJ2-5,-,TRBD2,TGTGCCAGCAGCGCGCCGGGACTAGCGGGAGAGGGAGAAGAGACCCAGTACTTC,CASSAPGLAGEGEETQYF
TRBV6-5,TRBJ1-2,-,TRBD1,TGTGCCAGCAGCCGCGGACAGGGAGATGGCTACACCTTC,CASSRGQGDGYTF
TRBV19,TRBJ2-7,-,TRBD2,TGTGCCAGTAGTATCCTAGCGGGAGACTCCTACGAGCAGTACTTC,CASSILAGDSYEQYF
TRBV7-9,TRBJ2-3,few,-,TGTGCCAGCAGTGCGTCCACAGATACGCAGTATTTT,CASSASTDTQYF
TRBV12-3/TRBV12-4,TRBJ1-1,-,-,TGTGCCAGCAGTTTAGGTCCGGGAGCTTTCTTT,CASSLGPGAFF
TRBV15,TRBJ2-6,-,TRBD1,TGTGCCACCAGCAGTGAACAGGGGGCGCTCGGGGCCAACGTCCTGACTTTC,CATSSEQGALGANVLTF
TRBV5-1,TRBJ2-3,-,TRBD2,TGCGCCAGCAGCTTGGCCCGGGGGGGCGGCACAGATACGCAGTATTTT,CASSLARGGGTDTQYF
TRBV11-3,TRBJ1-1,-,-,TGTGCCAGCAGCTTAGGGGGCCAGACTGAAGCTTTCTTT,CASSLGGQTEAFF
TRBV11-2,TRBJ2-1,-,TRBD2,TGTGCCAGCAGCTTCACTCCGACTAGCGGAGGGAGGGATGAGCAGTTCTTC,CASSFTPTSGGRDEQFF
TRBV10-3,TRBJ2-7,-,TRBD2,TGTGCCATCAGCCCCGGGGAGGGCCCCACTCCCTACGAGCAGTACTTC,CAISPGEGPTPYEQYF
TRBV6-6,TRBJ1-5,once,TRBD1,TGTGCCAGCAGTTACGGGACAGGGAATAGCCAGCCCCAGCATTTT,CASSYGTGNSQPQHF
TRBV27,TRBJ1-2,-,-,TGTGCCAGCAGTACTTGGGGGGGGGCACGAGGCTACACCTTC,CASSTWGGARGYTF
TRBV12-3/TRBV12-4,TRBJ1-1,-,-,TGTGCCAGCAGTGAAGACTGGAACACTGAAGCTTTCTTT,CASSEDWNTEAFF
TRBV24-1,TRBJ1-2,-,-,TGTGCCACCAGTGATTCGGCGGCAGATATCTACTATGGCTACACCTTC,CATSDSAADIYYGYTF
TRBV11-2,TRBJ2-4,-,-,TGTGCCAGCAGCCCACTACAGGGAGCCAAAAACATTCAGTACTTC,CASSPLQGAKNIQYF
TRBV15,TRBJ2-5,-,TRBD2,TGTGCCACCAGCAGAGATCGGGGGGATGGTGAGACCCAGTACTTC,CATSRDRGDGETQYF
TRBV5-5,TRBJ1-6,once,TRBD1,TGTGCCAGCAGCCGCGGGACAGAAACCTCCTATAATTCACCCCTCCACTTT,CASSRGTETSYNSPLHF
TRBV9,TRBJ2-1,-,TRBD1,TGTGCCAGCAGCACGACAGGGAATGAGCAGTTCTTC,CASSTTGNEQFF
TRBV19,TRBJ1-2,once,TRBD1,TGTGCCAGTAGTATAGTGGGCAGGGGGGACTATGGCTACACCTTC,CASSIVGRGDYGYTF
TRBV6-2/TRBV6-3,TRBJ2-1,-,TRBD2,TGTGCCAGCAGTTCGCTAGCGGGGGCCTACAATGAGCAGTTCTTC,CASSSLAGAYNEQFF
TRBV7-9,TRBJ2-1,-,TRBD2,TGTGCCAGCAGTAGCGGGAGGGCCTTCAATGAGCAGTTCTTC,CASSSGRAFNEQFF
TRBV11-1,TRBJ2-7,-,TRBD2,TGTGCCAGCAGCCAACGAGCGGGAGGGCCTTACGAGCAGTACTTC,CASSQRAGGPYEQYF
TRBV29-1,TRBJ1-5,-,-,TGCAGCGTTGGACAGGCTAGCAATCAGCCCCAGCATTTT,CSVGQASNQPQHF